This paragraph covers one T cell receptor (beta chain) sequence. Library preparation (for TCRbeta) was performed with unique molecular identifiers. Each CDR3 protein is one row after TCRdb ran MiXCR on the PCR reads. The sample holds roughly 340,000 distinct CDR3 sequences; 15% to 20% are singletons and the top ten take about 41%. The CDR3 contains 12 residues. V shed 5 bases and J shed 2 bases, with 10 bases lying between them. Germline V gene sequence: CDR1 DFQATT, CDR2 SNEGSKA (reference sequence). This sample stems from a study of T-cell reconstitution after alpha-beta-depleted transplantation in children.

The TCR comes from a male patient aged 2 to 10 who had a stem cell transplant for acute lymphoblastic leukemia, so the T cells may come from the graft donor. Sequenced here: PBMCs, mostly from graft donor cells, sampled 360 days after TCRalphabeta/CD19-depleted stem cell transplant. The rearrangement joins TRBV20-1 to TRBJ2-7; the D gene is possibly TRBD2 (6 bases). The CDR3 DNA reads TGCAGTGCTGCTAGCGTCACCTACGAGCAGTACTTC. It translates to CSAASVTYEQYF.